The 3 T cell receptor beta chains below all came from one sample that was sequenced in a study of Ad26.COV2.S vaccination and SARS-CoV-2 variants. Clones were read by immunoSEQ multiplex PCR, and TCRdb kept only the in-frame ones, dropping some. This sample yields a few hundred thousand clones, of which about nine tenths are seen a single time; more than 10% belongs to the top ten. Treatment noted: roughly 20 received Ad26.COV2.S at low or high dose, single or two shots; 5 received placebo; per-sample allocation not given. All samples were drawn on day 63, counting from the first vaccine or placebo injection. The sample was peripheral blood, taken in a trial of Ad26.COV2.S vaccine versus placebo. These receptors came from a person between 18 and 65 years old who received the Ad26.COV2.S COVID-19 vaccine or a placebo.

The CDR3 sequence: CASSLGGGGPQPQHF. The CDR3 DNA reads as TGTGCCAGCAGCTTAGGAGGGGGCGGTCCTCAGCCCCAGCATTTT. The chain employs TRBV7-2 and TRBJ1-5, with 7 bases aligning to TRBD1. Losses at the gene ends were 1 base for V and 6 bases for J; bases not matched to a gene: 6. Germline lookup yields CDR1 SGHTA and CDR2 FQGNSA. The CDR3 covers 15 residues.

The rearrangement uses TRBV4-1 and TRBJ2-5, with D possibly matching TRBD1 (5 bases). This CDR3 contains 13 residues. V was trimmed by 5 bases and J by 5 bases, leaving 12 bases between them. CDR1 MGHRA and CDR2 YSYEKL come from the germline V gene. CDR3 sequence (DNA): TGCGCCAGCAGCATCGACAGAGGCGAGACCCAGTACTTC. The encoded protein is CASSIDRGETQYF.

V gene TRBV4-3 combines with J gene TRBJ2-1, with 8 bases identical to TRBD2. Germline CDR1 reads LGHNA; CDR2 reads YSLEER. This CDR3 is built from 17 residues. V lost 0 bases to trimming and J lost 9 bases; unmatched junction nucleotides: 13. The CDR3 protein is CASSQDLIVAGGFEQFF. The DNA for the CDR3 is TGCGCCAGCAGCCAAGATCTGATCGTGGCGGGAGGCTTTGAGCAGTTCTTC.